This T cell receptor (beta chain) is from a study of shared clonotypes between healthy human individuals. Germline V gives CDR1 GTSNPN, CDR2 SVGIG (reference sequence). The junction had 8 bases not matched to a gene; V was cut back by 6 bases and J by 9 bases. The CDR3 loop spans 13 amino acids. Profiling relied on immunoSEQ multiplex PCR, and the TCRdb table lists in-frame clones only, not all of them. The sample includes roughly 590,000 clones, around 95% of them seen just once. Naive-designated CD8 cells lacked CD45RO, were positively enriched for CCR7, and omitted terminally differentiated effector memory CD45RA+ cells.

This TCR came from a woman in her 30s in good health. Sequenced material: naive CD8+ T cells sorted from blood. The chain employs TRBV30 and TRBJ1-6; 7 nucleotides agree with TRBD1. The DNA of the CDR3 is TGTGCCTGTTTTGAGGGGGCGCTTTCACCCCTCCACTTT. This sequence encodes CACFEGALSPLHF.